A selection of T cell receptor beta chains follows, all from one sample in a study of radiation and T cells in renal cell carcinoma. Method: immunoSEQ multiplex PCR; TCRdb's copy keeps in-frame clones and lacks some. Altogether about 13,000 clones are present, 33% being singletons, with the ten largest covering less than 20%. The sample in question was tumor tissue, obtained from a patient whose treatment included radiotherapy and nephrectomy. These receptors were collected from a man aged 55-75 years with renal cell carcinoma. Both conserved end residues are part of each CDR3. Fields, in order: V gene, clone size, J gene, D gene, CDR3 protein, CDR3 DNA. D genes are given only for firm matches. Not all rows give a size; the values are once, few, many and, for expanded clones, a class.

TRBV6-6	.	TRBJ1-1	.	CASSYSDSEAFF	TGTGCCAGCAGTTATTCAGACAGTGAAGCTTTCTTT
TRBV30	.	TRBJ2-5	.	CAWSVLGSQETQYF	TGTGCCTGGAGTGTACTTGGGAGCCAAGAGACCCAGTACTTC
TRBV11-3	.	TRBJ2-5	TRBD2	CASSSLAGGWETQYF	TGTGCCAGCAGCTCTCTAGCGGGAGGGTGGGAGACCCAGTACTTC
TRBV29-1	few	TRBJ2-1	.	CSFGRISTNEQFF	TGCAGCTTCGGACGGATAAGCACGAATGAGCAGTTCTTC
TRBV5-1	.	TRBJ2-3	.	CASSTSQTDTQYF	TGCGCCAGCAGTACTAGTCAGACAGATACGCAGTATTTT
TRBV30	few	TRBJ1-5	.	CAWNAGMDQPQHF	TGTGCCTGGAATGCAGGGATGGATCAGCCCCAGCATTTT
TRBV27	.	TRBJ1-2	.	CATAPRRRRNGYTF	TGTGCCACCGCCCCCCGGAGGAGACGGAATGGCTACACCTTC
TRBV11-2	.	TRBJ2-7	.	CASSLTGVTYEQYF	TGTGCCAGCAGCTTAACAGGTGTGACCTACGAGCAGTACTTC
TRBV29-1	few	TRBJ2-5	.	CSSERGETQYF	TGCAGCTCCGAGCGAGGAGAGACCCAGTACTTC
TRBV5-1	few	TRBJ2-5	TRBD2	CASGDYVETQYF	TGCGCCAGCGGGGACTATGTAGAGACCCAGTACTTC
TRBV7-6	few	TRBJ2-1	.	CASSLPQGEQFF	TGTGCCAGCAGCTTACCGCAAGGTGAGCAGTTCTTC
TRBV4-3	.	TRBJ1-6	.	CASSRNEWGGAYNSPLHF	TGCGCCAGCAGCCGTAATGAGTGGGGGGGCGCCTATAATTCACCCCTCCACTTT
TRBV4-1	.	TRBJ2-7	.	CASSQADRPNYEQYF	TGCGCCAGCAGCCAAGCCGACAGACCGAACTACGAGCAGTACTTC
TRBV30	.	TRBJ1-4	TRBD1	CAWSTGQGAVEKLFF	TGTGCCTGGAGTACAGGGCAGGGGGCGGTCGAAAAACTGTTTTTT
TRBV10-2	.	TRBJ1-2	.	CASSESGTNYGYTF	TGCGCCAGCAGTGAGTCCGGGACAAACTATGGCTACACCTTC
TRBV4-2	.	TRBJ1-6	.	CASSQELTYNSPLHF	TGTGCCAGCAGCCAAGAGTTGACCTATAATTCACCCCTCCACTTT
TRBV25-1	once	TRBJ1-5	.	CASSESASDQPQHF	TGTGCCAGCAGTGAATCGGCGTCCGATCAGCCCCAGCATTTT
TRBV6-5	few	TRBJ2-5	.	CASKIGLHQETQYF	TGTGCCAGCAAAATCGGACTCCATCAAGAGACCCAGTACTTC
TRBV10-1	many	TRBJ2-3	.	CASSEDLVTTDTQYF	TGCGCCAGCAGTGAGGATTTGGTGACCACAGATACGCAGTATTTT
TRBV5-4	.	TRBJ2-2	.	CASEESLRTGELFF	TGTGCCTCCGAGGAGTCCCTCCGGACCGGGGAGCTGTTTTTT
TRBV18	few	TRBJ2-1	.	CASSPSTIGDEQFF	TGTGCCAGCTCACCAAGTACTATCGGCGATGAGCAGTTCTTC
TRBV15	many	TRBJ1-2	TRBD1	CATSSHDRVGGYTF	TGTGCCACCAGCAGCCACGACAGGGTAGGTGGCTACACCTTC
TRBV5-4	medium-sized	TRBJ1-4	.	CASSGGGGSNEKLFF	TGTGCCAGCAGCGGCGGAGGAGGTTCTAATGAAAAACTGTTTTTT
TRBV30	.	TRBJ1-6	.	CAWSSLSDSPLHF	TGTGCCTGGAGTAGCCTGTCAGATTCACCCCTCCACTTT
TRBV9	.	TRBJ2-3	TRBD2	CASSESGGTTDTQYF	TGTGCCAGCAGCGAGAGCGGGGGGACCACAGATACGCAGTATTTT
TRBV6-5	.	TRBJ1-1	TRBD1	CASTKTGTFEAFF	TGTGCCAGCACCAAGACAGGGACTTTTGAAGCTTTCTTT
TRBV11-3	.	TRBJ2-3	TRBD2	CASSPPTSGIAATQYF	TGTGCCAGCAGCCCCCCGACTAGCGGGATCGCAGCTACGCAGTATTTT
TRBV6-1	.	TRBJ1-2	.	CASSESNTPYGYTF	TGTGCCAGCAGTGAATCCAACACCCCCTATGGCTACACCTTC
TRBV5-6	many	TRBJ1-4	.	CASSLTGGEKLFF	TGTGCCAGCAGCCTTACGGGGGGTGAAAAACTGTTTTTT
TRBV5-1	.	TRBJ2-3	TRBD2	CASRGLAPTDTQYF	TGCGCCAGCAGGGGACTAGCTCCCACAGATACGCAGTATTTT
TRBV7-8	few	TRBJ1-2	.	CASSLAASYSYGYTF	TGTGCCAGCAGCTTAGCGGCCAGTTACTCCTATGGCTACACCTTC
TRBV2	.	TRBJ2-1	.	CASSEGLEQFF	TGTGCCAGCAGTGAAGGGCTTGAGCAGTTCTTC
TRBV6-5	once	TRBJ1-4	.	CASSKGSTNEKLFF	TGTGCCAGCAGTAAAGGCTCAACTAATGAAAAACTGTTTTTT
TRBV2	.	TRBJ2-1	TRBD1	CASSPIRQGVYNEQFF	TGTGCCAGCAGCCCCATCAGACAGGGGGTGTACAATGAGCAGTTCTTC
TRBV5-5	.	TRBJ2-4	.	CASSLGGGGAGNIQYF	TGTGCCAGCAGCTTGGGCGGAGGGGGCGCGGGAAACATTCAGTACTTC
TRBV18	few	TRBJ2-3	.	CASSPSTDTQYF	TGTGCCAGCTCACCTAGCACAGATACGCAGTATTTT
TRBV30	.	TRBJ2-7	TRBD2	CAWGPGGTPYEQYF	TGTGCCTGGGGTCCCGGGGGGACCCCCTACGAGCAGTACTTC
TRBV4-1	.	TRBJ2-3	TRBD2	CASSQDGLAGEWDTQYF	TGCGCCAGCAGCCAAGACGGCCTAGCGGGAGAATGGGATACGCAGTATTTT
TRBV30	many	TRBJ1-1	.	CAWSVPWGDEAFF	TGTGCCTGGAGTGTACCGTGGGGGGATGAAGCTTTCTTT
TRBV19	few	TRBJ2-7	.	CASSIDNSPYHEQYF	TGTGCCAGTAGTATAGATAATAGCCCGTACCACGAGCAGTACTTC
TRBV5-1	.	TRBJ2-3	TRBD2	CASARGGLAGLKGTDTQYF	TGCGCCAGCGCCCGAGGGGGACTAGCGGGGCTAAAGGGCACAGATACGCAGTATTTT
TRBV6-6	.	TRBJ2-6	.	CASSYATSSGANVLTF	TGTGCCAGCAGTTACGCCACCAGCTCTGGGGCCAACGTCCTGACTTTC
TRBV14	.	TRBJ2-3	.	CASSPLTPVGVEQYF	TGTGCCAGCAGCCCGTTGACTCCCGTGGGGGTCGAGCAGTATTTT